This T cell receptor beta chain was identified during a study of patients and donors after allogeneic stem cell transplantation. Germline CDR1 reads MNHEY; CDR2 reads SVGEGT. V lost 2 bases, J lost 2 bases, and 10 bases lay in between. The CDR3 is 15 residues long. One entry per CDR3 protein, called by TCRdb with MiXCR from the RT-PCR reads. Of 400,000 to 450,000 distinct CDR3 sequences listed, approximately 16% are singletons. The chain has TRBV6-2 or TRBV6-3 and TRBJ1-5; no firm D call. The receptor was isolated from a human donor who was either an allogeneic HSCT recipient or a stem cell or donor lymphocyte infusion donor (not recorded which). It is not recorded whose cells these are; they may come from a transplant donor. Material for sequencing was blood, either unsorted or a sorted T cell fraction (not recorded which). The CDR3 loop reads CASSYTGVGNQPQHF. Here the CDR3 DNA reads TGTGCCAGCAGTTACACCGGGGTGGGCAATCAGCCCCAGCATTTT.